These T cell receptor beta chains were read from a single sample in a study of T cells after yellow fever vaccination. From the 5' RACE reads, TCRdb called clonotypes with MiXCR, one entry per CDR3 protein. The sample has under 400,000 distinct CDR3 sequences; 11% are singletons. This material consisted of PBMCs, taken on the day of the first yellow fever vaccination. The receptors originated from a young man who received the YFV17D yellow fever vaccine. The conserved cysteine and the conserved F or W are not part of the CDR3 here. Each record gives: J gene, V gene, CDR3 protein.

j_gene: TRBJ1-6
v_gene: TRBV20-1
CDR3aa: SARLMRRANSPLH

j_gene: TRBJ1-6
v_gene: TRBV9
CDR3aa: ASSVEGAVSPLH

j_gene: TRBJ2-5
v_gene: TRBV6-1
CDR3aa: ASFRGRGETQY

j_gene: TRBJ2-4
v_gene: TRBV5-4
CDR3aa: ASSFGTGGAKNIQY

j_gene: TRBJ2-1
v_gene: TRBV7-6
CDR3aa: ASSLGLAVNEQF

j_gene: TRBJ1-1
v_gene: TRBV24-1
CDR3aa: ATRDNTGRRAF

j_gene: TRBJ1-6
v_gene: TRBV6-5
CDR3aa: ASGAWDSPLH

j_gene: TRBJ2-5
v_gene: TRBV7-2
CDR3aa: ASSLAGWGQETQY

j_gene: TRBJ2-1
v_gene: TRBV13
CDR3aa: ASSLRGTGDEQF

j_gene: TRBJ1-5
v_gene: TRBV24-1
CDR3aa: ATSDPGTGDNQPQH

j_gene: TRBJ2-3
v_gene: TRBV5-1
CDR3aa: ASSSYPGQGVSGTQY

j_gene: TRBJ1-5
v_gene: TRBV5-6
CDR3aa: ASSFTRTGAYNQPQH

j_gene: TRBJ1-2
v_gene: TRBV20-1
CDR3aa: SASGYGYT

j_gene: TRBJ2-3
v_gene: TRBV12-3/TRBV12-4
CDR3aa: ASSLVRAGGRLPTGTDTQY

j_gene: TRBJ1-2
v_gene: TRBV5-1
CDR3aa: ASSPSGGDYGYT

j_gene: TRBJ2-1
v_gene: TRBV20-1
CDR3aa: SATRPAYNEQF

j_gene: TRBJ2-4
v_gene: TRBV29-1
CDR3aa: SVVSGSLGIQY

j_gene: TRBJ1-6
v_gene: TRBV19
CDR3aa: ASNGGQGNSPLH

j_gene: TRBJ1-1
v_gene: TRBV7-2
CDR3aa: ASSLHLNTEAF

j_gene: TRBJ1-1
v_gene: TRBV4-1
CDR3aa: ASSLSAAGYTEAF

j_gene: TRBJ2-7
v_gene: TRBV6-1
CDR3aa: ASRRASSTYEQY

j_gene: TRBJ2-1
v_gene: TRBV5-6
CDR3aa: ASSTGPSGVEQF

j_gene: TRBJ2-6
v_gene: TRBV19
CDR3aa: ASSIITSGANVLT

j_gene: TRBJ1-3
v_gene: TRBV28
CDR3aa: ASSRTDRASGNTIY

j_gene: TRBJ1-3
v_gene: TRBV11-1
CDR3aa: ASSLPKNRDYFSGNTIY

j_gene: TRBJ1-1
v_gene: TRBV7-9
CDR3aa: ASSLALPGLEAF

j_gene: TRBJ1-2
v_gene: TRBV6-2/TRBV6-3
CDR3aa: ASSNQGSLSYGYT

j_gene: TRBJ1-1
v_gene: TRBV27
CDR3aa: ASSRQSGHTKAF

j_gene: TRBJ1-2
v_gene: TRBV29-1
CDR3aa: SVEPYRGQTNGYT

j_gene: TRBJ2-2
v_gene: TRBV12-3/TRBV12-4
CDR3aa: ASRWTEINTGELF

j_gene: TRBJ1-5
v_gene: TRBV27
CDR3aa: ASSPRDINQPQH

j_gene: TRBJ1-1
v_gene: TRBV4-1
CDR3aa: ASSEGDTNTEAF

j_gene: TRBJ2-3
v_gene: TRBV4-3
CDR3aa: ASSQGGGAWDTQY

j_gene: TRBJ1-5
v_gene: TRBV28
CDR3aa: ASITGQGHQPQH

j_gene: TRBJ1-2
v_gene: TRBV12-3/TRBV12-4
CDR3aa: ASSSEREGGYT

j_gene: TRBJ1-5
v_gene: TRBV6-2/TRBV6-3
CDR3aa: ASRQQGGQPQH

j_gene: TRBJ2-4
v_gene: TRBV5-1
CDR3aa: ASSSITSARNIQY

j_gene: TRBJ2-3
v_gene: TRBV9
CDR3aa: ASSPRDYTDTQY

j_gene: TRBJ1-3
v_gene: TRBV7-9
CDR3aa: ASSLQGIGNTIY

j_gene: TRBJ2-2
v_gene: TRBV4-1
CDR3aa: ASSHGSGELF

j_gene: TRBJ2-5
v_gene: TRBV19
CDR3aa: ASSGGGTSGRETQY

j_gene: TRBJ2-7
v_gene: TRBV14
CDR3aa: ASSPSGAGPPGEQY

j_gene: TRBJ2-2
v_gene: TRBV27
CDR3aa: ASSWGQGNTGELF

j_gene: TRBJ2-6
v_gene: TRBV5-1
CDR3aa: ASSLDLSGANVLT

j_gene: TRBJ2-3
v_gene: TRBV5-1
CDR3aa: ASSLGMTASTDTQY

j_gene: TRBJ2-3
v_gene: TRBV21-1
CDR3aa: ASSPDFGAEDTQY

j_gene: TRBJ2-1
v_gene: TRBV5-1
CDR3aa: ASSRSPQDNEQF

j_gene: TRBJ1-2
v_gene: TRBV7-2
CDR3aa: ASSLQGPLNYGYT

j_gene: TRBJ2-1
v_gene: TRBV12-5
CDR3aa: ASGLGQPLGNEQF

j_gene: TRBJ2-1
v_gene: TRBV4-1
CDR3aa: ASSQSGAGLLSYNEQF

j_gene: TRBJ2-2
v_gene: TRBV27
CDR3aa: ASARDSSLPWELF